The 21 T cell receptor beta chains below come from one sample, sequenced in a study of PD-1 blockade in classical Hodgkin lymphoma. Time point described: newly diagnosed, previously untreated cHL patient sample. The table came from immunoSEQ multiplex PCR; TCRdb's copy has only in-frame clones and leaves some out. The data contain tens of thousands of clones, 94% of them singletons. Sequenced input: peripheral blood mononuclear cells (PBMCs). The receptors stem from a human donor with classical Hodgkin lymphoma.

The chain has TRBV4-3 and TRBJ1-6, with TRBD1 matching over 7 bases. V lost 2 bases, J lost 11 bases, and 15 bases stayed unmatched. The CDR3 is made up of 17 amino acids. Germline V gene data show CDR1 as LGHNA and CDR2 as YSLEER. CDR3 nucleotide sequence: TGCGCCAGCAGCCAACTTGAATTGGACAGGCCGACAACACCCCTCCACTTT. This sequence encodes CASSQLELDRPTTPLHF.

The gene calls are TRBV6-1 and TRBJ1-1; tentatively, D is TRBD1 (5 bases). Germline lookup yields CDR1 MNHNS and CDR2 SASEGT. The CDR3 has 11 residues. Trimming took 2 bases from V and 10 from J, leaving 8 bases between them. The CDR3 coding sequence is TGTGCCAGCAGTGAATTGGGGGGAGCTTTCTTT. This codes for CASSELGGAFF.

Regarding this clone: Because the CDR3 is missing its conserved closing phenylalanine or tryptophan, this is likely a read error. The chain recombines TRBV27 with TRBJ1-1; 7 bases agree with TRBD1. This CDR3 is built from 13 residues. The V segment lost 4 bases and the J segment 2 bases; nucleotides outside the gene matches: 1. Germline CDR1 reads MNHEY; CDR2 reads SMNVEV (reference sequence). The CDR3 DNA is TGTGCCAGCAGTTACAGGGGTAACACTGAAGCTTTCCTT. Residues: CASSYRGNTEAFL.

This clone has only one observation. CDR3 DNA sequence: TGTGCCAGCAGCGTCCAGGGACGGTCGGACACTGAAGCTTTCTTT. Translated, it gives CASSVQGRSDTEAFF. V usage is TRBV7-9 and J usage is TRBJ1-1; the D gene is possibly TRBD1 (5 bases). Germline loops: CDR1 SEHNR, CDR2 FQNEAQ (reference sequence). This CDR3 region has 15 residues. Trimming cost V 5 bases and J 3 bases, with 16 bases left between them.

V and J are TRBV7-9 and TRBJ2-1, with D perhaps TRBD1 or TRBD2 (5 bases each). Trimming removed 2 bases at V and 10 bases at J, with 12 bases between. Germline loops: CDR1 SEHNR, CDR2 FQNEAQ (reference sequence). The CDR3 is 13 amino acids. The CDR3: CASSLRVWDEQFF. CDR3 nucleotide sequence: TGTGCCAGCAGCTTAAGGGTCTGGGACGAGCAGTTCTTC.

This sequence joins TRBV7-2 and TRBJ1-1; D is perhaps TRBD1 (5 bases). Trimming took 5 bases from V and 0 from J, leaving 13 bases between them. Looked up from germline, CDR1 is SGHTA and CDR2 is FQGNSA. This CDR3 has 15 residues. The CDR3 bases are TGTGCCAGCAGCCACTGGGGGTCCATGAACACTGAAGCTTTCTTT. Its translation is CASSHWGSMNTEAFF.

The genes are TRBV7-9 and TRBJ1-4; D remains unclear. V lost 3 bases and J lost 1, with 6 bases in between. This CDR3 has 14 residues. Germline CDR1 and CDR2: SEHNR and FQNEAQ (reference sequence). CDR3 sequence reads: CASSFKGTNEKLFF. CDR3 sequence (DNA): TGTGCCAGCAGCTTCAAGGGAACTAATGAAAAACTGTTTTTT.

Remarks on this clone: The same CDR3 is also encoded by other DNA sequences in this sample. The rearrangement uses TRBV7-9 and TRBJ2-5; D uncertain. The CDR3 contains 13 residues. Germline CDR1 reads SEHNR; CDR2 reads FQNEAQ (reference sequence). V was shortened by 3 bases and J by 3 bases, with 8 bases between the two germline ends. The CDR3 DNA is TGTGCCAGCAGCTTCGGCGGCAAAGAGACCCAGTACTTC. It encodes CASSFGGKETQYF. The entire variable domain, with the rest obtained from reference TRBV7-9 and TRBJ2-5, is as follows: DTGVSQNPRHKITKRGQNVTFRCDPISEHNRLYWYRQTLGQGPEFLTYFQNEAQLEKSRLLSDRFSAERPKGSFSTLEIQRTEQGDSAMYLCASSFGGKETQYFGPGTRLLVL.

The J gene is TRBJ2-7, the V gene TRBV29-1; 12 bases line up with TRBD2. CDR1 SQVTM and CDR2 ANQGSEA come from the germline V gene. The CDR3 length is 12 residues. The ends lost 4 bases at V and 10 bases at J; junction bases unmatched: 5. The CDR3 loop is CSVVLAGGPQYF. The CDR3 DNA reads as TGCAGCGTTGTCCTAGCGGGAGGGCCCCAGTACTTC.

The chain links TRBV14 to TRBJ2-1, with 8 bases that match TRBD2. The CDR3 has 15 amino acids. The J segment lost 7 bases and the V segment lost 4 bases, leaving 9 bases of the junction unmatched. Per germline, CDR1 SGHDN and CDR2 FVKESK. CDR3 nucleotides: TGTGCCAGCAGCCCCCTAGCGGGTAACGGAAATGAGCAGTTCTTC. It yields the protein CASSPLAGNGNEQFF.

The genes are TRBV7-2 and TRBJ1-1, with D possibly being TRBD1 (5 bases). V was shortened by 4 bases and J by 4 bases, with 10 bases between the two germline ends. The germline gives CDR1 SGHTA, CDR2 FQGNSA. The CDR3 contains 13 residues. CDR3 residues: CASSSPGSTEAFF. CDR3 in DNA: TGTGCCAGCAGCTCGCCAGGGTCCACTGAAGCTTTCTTT.

The chain carries TRBV4-3 and TRBJ2-1; D is ambiguous. Germline V gene data show CDR1 as LGHNA and CDR2 as YSLEER. The CDR3 spans 14 residues. The V end lost 4 bases, the J end lost 8 bases, and 15 bases lay between the germline ends. CDR3 protein: CASSRREWVDEQFF. CDR3 nucleotides: TGCGCCAGCAGCCGGCGTGAGTGGGTTGATGAGCAGTTCTTC.

The chain carries TRBV30 and TRBJ2-5; 9 bases agree with TRBD1. There are 12 residues in the CDR3. With 5 bases clipped from V and 3 bases from J, the junction kept 1 base outside the gene matches. Per the germline V gene, CDR1 is GTSNPN and CDR2 is SVGIG (reference sequence). In DNA form, the CDR3 reads TGTGCCTGGGGGGACAGGGAAGAGACCCAGTACTTC. Protein sequence: CAWGDREETQYF.

The chain employs TRBV29-1 and TRBJ2-7; D remains ambiguous. This CDR3 comprises 13 residues. Trimming removed 0 bases at V and 2 bases at J, with 8 bases between. CDR1 and CDR2 from the germline V gene are SQVTM and ANQGSEA. This CDR3 is CSVEDPRTYEQYF. The CDR3 DNA reads TGCAGCGTTGAAGATCCCAGAACCTACGAGCAGTACTTC.

This chain connects TRBV6-5 to TRBJ2-1; TRBD2 is a possible D gene (6 bases). Germline CDR1 is MNHEY and CDR2 is SVGAGI. The CDR3 extends over 15 amino acids. Trimming stripped 0 bases from V and 4 bases from J, with 10 bases between. This CDR3 reads CASSYSGGTYNEQFF. CDR3 bases: TGTGCCAGCAGTTACTCGGGGGGAACGTACAATGAGCAGTTCTTC.

The V call is TRBV14, the J call TRBJ1-3; no firm D call. Germline CDR1 and CDR2: SGHDN and FVKESK. The CDR3 runs to 15 residues. Trimming pared 2 bases from V and 2 bases from J, leaving 10 bases between. CDR3 protein: CASSQRWETGNTIYF. The CDR3 region has the DNA TGTGCCAGCAGCCAACGGTGGGAAACTGGAAACACCATATATTTT.

J is TRBJ2-5 and V is TRBV7-9; 7 nucleotides line up with TRBD1. The CDR3 has 15 amino acids. After removal of 2 bases from V and 2 bases from J, the junction contained 5 bases not matched to a gene. Germline V gene lookup returns CDR1 SEHNR and CDR2 FQNEAQ (reference sequence). CDR3 amino acids: CASSLQIRGQETQYF. CDR3 DNA: TGTGCCAGCAGCTTACAAATCAGGGGGCAAGAGACCCAGTACTTC.

This chain joins TRBV4-3 and TRBJ2-2; D is unclear. The CDR3 runs to 12 residues. V lost 3 bases and J lost 4, with 3 bases in between. The germline gives CDR1 LGHNA, CDR2 YSLEER. Written as DNA, the CDR3 is TGCGCCAGCAGCCATAGCACCGGGGAGCTGTTTTTT. It specifies CASSHSTGELFF.

The V and J genes are TRBV30 and TRBJ2-2; D may correspond to TRBD1 or TRBD2 (6 bases each). CDR3 length: 16 amino acids. Trimming removed 3 bases at V and 6 bases at J, with 20 bases between. Germline CDR1 is GTSNPN and CDR2 is SVGIG (reference sequence). CDR3 sequence reads: CAWSSRGTPQPGELFF. CDR3 nucleotide sequence: TGTGCCTGGAGCTCCCGCGGGACACCCCAACCCGGGGAGCTGTTTTTT.

This clone has only one observation. The chain links TRBV10-2 to TRBJ2-5; perhaps TRBD1 as D (6 bases). With 4 bases removed from V and 2 bases from J, the gap between germline ends came to 11 bases. The CDR3 spans 14 residues. The germline gives CDR1 WSHSY, CDR2 SAAADI. The DNA for the CDR3 is TGCGCCAGCAGTGTCACAGGGTCTCAAGAGACCCAGTACTTC. This encodes CASSVTGSQETQYF.

The chain is built from TRBV9 and TRBJ2-1; TRBD1 matches at 7 bases. The CDR3 covers 16 residues. Germline V lookup: CDR1 SGDLS, CDR2 YYNGEE. V was clipped by 0 bases and J by 5 bases; unmatched bases: 8. CDR3 sequence (DNA): TGTGCCAGCAGCGTAGACCCGTCGGGGACAGACAATGAGCAGTTCTTC. Translating gives CASSVDPSGTDNEQFF.